A selection of T cell receptor beta chains follows, all from one sample in a study of identical twins. Using its own MiXCR run on the 5' RACE reads, TCRdb lists one record per CDR3 protein. The table shows around 650,000 distinct CDR3 sequences, with roughly 7.1% occurring only once. The sample also formed part of further work on yellow fever vaccine responses in identical twins.

The sample was PBMCs. The receptors derive from a woman younger than 35 in good health. Both conserved end residues are part of each CDR3. The order of the fields is J gene, CDR3 length, clone size, V gene, D gene, CDR3 protein, CDR3 DNA. The D gene is left open where the match is weak. The size of a clone is reported for some rows only, either as once, few or many, or as a class for expanded clones.

J: TRBJ2-7
length: 14
size: many
V: TRBV6-5
D: NA
CDR3: CASSLTGLTYEQYF
DNA: TGTGCCAGCAGTTTAACAGGTTTAACATACGAGCAGTACTTC

J: TRBJ2-2
length: 14
size: NA
V: TRBV15
D: NA
CDR3: CATRKQENTGELFF
DNA: TGTGCCACCAGAAAACAGGAGAACACCGGGGAGCTGTTTTTT

J: TRBJ1-1
length: 13
size: many
V: TRBV5-1
D: NA
CDR3: CASGDLLNTEAFF
DNA: TGCGCCAGCGGAGATCTGTTGAACACTGAAGCTTTCTTT

J: TRBJ2-1
length: 16
size: many
V: TRBV5-1
D: NA
CDR3: CASRDGPGLTNNEQFF
DNA: TGCGCCAGCAGGGACGGACCGGGACTGACCAACAATGAGCAGTTCTTC

J: TRBJ1-2
length: 13
size: many
V: TRBV28
D: TRBD1
CDR3: CATQLGTGDGYTF
DNA: TGTGCCACCCAACTGGGGACAGGGGATGGCTACACCTTC

J: TRBJ2-1
length: 15
size: few
V: TRBV5-1
D: TRBD1
CDR3: CASSLEGQGVNEQFF
DNA: TGCGCCAGCAGCTTGGAAGGACAGGGGGTCAATGAGCAGTTCTTC

J: TRBJ1-1
length: 12
size: few
V: TRBV3-1
D: NA
CDR3: CASRSGHSEAFF
DNA: TGTGCCAGCAGATCGGGACACTCCGAAGCTTTCTTT

J: TRBJ1-6
length: 16
size: NA
V: TRBV7-7
D: NA
CDR3: CASSLGGRPLGSPLHF
DNA: TGTGCCAGCAGCTTAGGGGGGCGACCCCTGGGTTCACCCCTCCACTTT

J: TRBJ1-6
length: 14
size: few
V: TRBV7-8
D: NA
CDR3: CASSLPLQQAPLHF
DNA: TGTGCCAGCAGCTTACCTCTACAACAGGCACCCCTCCACTTT

J: TRBJ2-4
length: 14
size: many
V: TRBV12-3/TRBV12-4
D: NA
CDR3: CASSLPRPGGIQYF
DNA: TGTGCCAGCAGTTTACCCCGACCGGGCGGCATTCAGTACTTC

J: TRBJ2-7
length: 13
size: NA
V: TRBV3-1
D: TRBD1
CDR3: CASSKTGDYEQYF
DNA: TGTGCCAGCAGCAAAACAGGGGACTACGAGCAGTACTTC

J: TRBJ2-4
length: 16
size: few
V: TRBV20-1
D: TRBD2
CDR3: CSARDGAGEAKNIQYF
DNA: TGCAGTGCTAGAGATGGCGCGGGAGAGGCCAAAAACATTCAGTACTTC

J: TRBJ2-7
length: 15
size: few
V: TRBV7-2
D: TRBD2
CDR3: CASSPSSGISYEQYF
DNA: TGTGCCAGCAGCCCATCTAGCGGGATTTCCTACGAGCAGTACTTC

J: TRBJ2-3
length: 16
size: NA
V: TRBV12-3/TRBV12-4
D: TRBD2
CDR3: CASSPGLAGEKRTQYF
DNA: TGTGCCAGCAGTCCTGGACTAGCGGGAGAGAAGCGGACGCAGTATTTT

J: TRBJ2-3
length: 16
size: many
V: TRBV10-3
D: NA
CDR3: CAISENAGTSTDTQYF
DNA: TGTGCCATCAGTGAGAATGCCGGGACTTCCACAGATACGCAGTATTTT

J: TRBJ2-4
length: 17
size: few
V: TRBV11-2
D: TRBD2
CDR3: CASSQGGLAAAKNIQYF
DNA: TGTGCCAGCAGCCAAGGAGGACTAGCGGCAGCCAAAAACATTCAGTACTTC

J: TRBJ2-1
length: 15
size: NA
V: TRBV20-1
D: TRBD2
CDR3: CSANPRAGDYNEQFF
DNA: TGCAGTGCTAACCCCAGGGCGGGAGACTACAATGAGCAGTTCTTC

J: TRBJ2-3
length: 17
size: few
V: TRBV10-3
D: NA
CDR3: CAIGDRPSLTSTDTQYF
DNA: TGTGCCATTGGAGACAGGCCCAGCCTCACTAGCACAGATACGCAGTATTTT

J: TRBJ2-3
length: 15
size: NA
V: TRBV24-1
D: TRBD2
CDR3: CATSSGGRHPDTQYF
DNA: TGTGCCACCAGTTCGGGCGGGAGGCATCCAGATACGCAGTATTTT

J: TRBJ2-7
length: 13
size: many
V: TRBV12-3/TRBV12-4
D: NA
CDR3: CASSSTGRYEQYF
DNA: TGTGCCAGCAGTTCGACAGGGAGGTACGAGCAGTACTTC